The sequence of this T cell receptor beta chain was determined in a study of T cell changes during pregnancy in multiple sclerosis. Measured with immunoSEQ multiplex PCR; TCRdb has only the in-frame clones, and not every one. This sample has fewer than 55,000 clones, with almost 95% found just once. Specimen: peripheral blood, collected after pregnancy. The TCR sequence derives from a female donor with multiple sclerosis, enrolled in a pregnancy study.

The CDR3 region has the DNA TGTGCCATTGGGGGGGCCTCGGGGGGTACGCAGTATTTT. This sequence encodes CAIGGASGGTQYF. The V and J genes are TRBV7-9 and TRBJ2-3; possibly TRBD2 for D (7 bases). Trimming left V 10 bases short and J 8 bases short, with 19 bases between. CDR3 length: 13 residues. CDR1 is SEHNR, CDR2 FQNEAQ, per germline (reference sequence).